Listed below are T cell receptor beta chains from one sample, sequenced in a study of beta chain features in type 1 diabetes. Measured with immunoSEQ multiplex PCR; TCRdb has only the in-frame clones, and not every one. This table holds almost 350,000 clones, roughly 8.8% found once. Sequencing input: central memory CD4+ T cells from blood. The receptors derive from a man aged 25 to 45 with type 1 diabetes. Both conserved end residues are part of each CDR3. The D gene is left open where the match is weak. Not all rows give a size; the values are once, few, many and, for expanded clones, a class.

j_call: TRBJ2-1
d_call: NA
clone_size: NA
v_call: TRBV5-1
cdr3_nt: TGCGCCAGCACTACTAGGCGAGGGTCTGAGCAGTTCTTC
cdr3_aa: CASTTRRGSEQFF

j_call: TRBJ1-2
d_call: NA
clone_size: NA
v_call: TRBV5-1
cdr3_nt: TGCGCCAGCAGCTTGACTCCAGCTAACTATGGCTACACCTTC
cdr3_aa: CASSLTPANYGYTF

j_call: TRBJ2-7
d_call: NA
clone_size: NA
v_call: TRBV10-1
cdr3_nt: TGCGCCAGCAGTGAAAAACCCCCTCAAAGGGACGAGCAGTACTTC
cdr3_aa: CASSEKPPQRDEQYF

j_call: TRBJ2-3
d_call: TRBD2
clone_size: NA
v_call: TRBV2
cdr3_nt: TGTGCCAGCAAGGCGAGGAGCCTAGCGGGGCCAGATACGCAGTATTTT
cdr3_aa: CASKARSLAGPDTQYF

j_call: TRBJ1-2
d_call: TRBD1
clone_size: few
v_call: TRBV7-2
cdr3_nt: TGTGCCAGCAGCAGCACAGGGGGCGGCTATGGCTACACCTTC
cdr3_aa: CASSSTGGGYGYTF

j_call: TRBJ2-3
d_call: NA
clone_size: few
v_call: TRBV19
cdr3_nt: TGTGCCACCGCTCTGGGGGTTCGCACAGATACGCAGTATTTT
cdr3_aa: CATALGVRTDTQYF

j_call: TRBJ2-3
d_call: NA
clone_size: NA
v_call: TRBV4-3
cdr3_nt: TGCGCCAGCAGCTACTCAGGGGAAGATACGCAGTATTTT
cdr3_aa: CASSYSGEDTQYF

j_call: TRBJ2-3
d_call: NA
clone_size: NA
v_call: TRBV7-2
cdr3_nt: TGTGCCAGCAGCTCGCAGGCCCTTCGCACAGATACGCAGTATTTT
cdr3_aa: CASSSQALRTDTQYF

j_call: TRBJ2-1
d_call: TRBD2
clone_size: NA
v_call: TRBV2
cdr3_nt: TGTGCCAGCAGGCCCCGGAGCGGGGGGGGGCCTGGGAATGAGCAGTTCTTC
cdr3_aa: CASRPRSGGGPGNEQFF

j_call: TRBJ2-1
d_call: TRBD2
clone_size: NA
v_call: TRBV4-3
cdr3_nt: TGCGCCAGCAGCCAAGATCTGGCTAGCGGGGGGAGACGTGAGCAGTTCTTC
cdr3_aa: CASSQDLASGGRREQFF

j_call: TRBJ2-5
d_call: TRBD1
clone_size: NA
v_call: TRBV5-1
cdr3_nt: TGCGCCAGCAGCACCCGGACAGGGGGCCAAGAGACCCAGTACTTC
cdr3_aa: CASSTRTGGQETQYF

j_call: TRBJ2-3
d_call: NA
clone_size: few
v_call: TRBV9
cdr3_nt: TGTGCCAGCAACGATAGGTCCGGCACAGATACGCAGTATTTT
cdr3_aa: CASNDRSGTDTQYF

j_call: TRBJ2-1
d_call: NA
clone_size: many
v_call: TRBV15
cdr3_nt: TGTGCCACCAGCAGAGACCCAGGGGGGCATCTTAATGAGCAGTTCTTC
cdr3_aa: CATSRDPGGHLNEQFF

j_call: TRBJ1-1
d_call: NA
clone_size: few
v_call: TRBV10-3
cdr3_nt: TGTGCCACACACCCGGGACGGGGTGGAACTGAAGCTTTCTTT
cdr3_aa: CATHPGRGGTEAFF

j_call: TRBJ1-2
d_call: TRBD1
clone_size: few
v_call: TRBV15
cdr3_nt: TGTGCCACCAGCAGATTCGACAGGGCCGATCTGGTTGATACCTTC
cdr3_aa: CATSRFDRADLVDTF

j_call: TRBJ2-7
d_call: TRBD2
clone_size: few
v_call: TRBV7-2
cdr3_nt: TGTGCCAGCAGCCTCCGAGCGGGGGGGCCCTACGAGCAGTACTTC
cdr3_aa: CASSLRAGGPYEQYF

j_call: TRBJ1-1
d_call: NA
clone_size: few
v_call: TRBV7-2
cdr3_nt: TGTGCCAGCAGCTTAGCTTGGGGGGGCACTGAAGCTTTCTTT
cdr3_aa: CASSLAWGGTEAFF

j_call: TRBJ1-2
d_call: NA
clone_size: NA
v_call: TRBV9
cdr3_nt: TGTGCCAGCAGCGTAGGATCCGAGGACTATGGCTACACCTTC
cdr3_aa: CASSVGSEDYGYTF

j_call: TRBJ2-7
d_call: TRBD1
clone_size: few
v_call: TRBV28
cdr3_nt: TGTGCCAGTATCGACAGGGCTAGGTACGAGCAGTACTTC
cdr3_aa: CASIDRARYEQYF

j_call: TRBJ2-7
d_call: NA
clone_size: few
v_call: TRBV20-1
cdr3_nt: TGCAGTGCCCCCCTTTCGGGGGAGCAGTACTTC
cdr3_aa: CSAPLSGEQYF

j_call: TRBJ2-5
d_call: NA
clone_size: NA
v_call: TRBV11-2
cdr3_nt: TGTGCCAGCAGCTCGACTAGGGTTCAAGAGACCCAGTACTTC
cdr3_aa: CASSSTRVQETQYF

j_call: TRBJ2-6
d_call: NA
clone_size: NA
v_call: TRBV9
cdr3_nt: TGTGCCAGCAGCGTTCGGCCGTCAGGGGCCAACGTCCTGACTTTC
cdr3_aa: CASSVRPSGANVLTF

j_call: TRBJ1-3
d_call: NA
clone_size: NA
v_call: TRBV15
cdr3_nt: TGTGCCACCAGCAGAGGGGCGGACAGAAACGCAGGAAACACCATATATTTT
cdr3_aa: CATSRGADRNAGNTIYF

j_call: TRBJ2-2
d_call: NA
clone_size: few
v_call: TRBV7-6
cdr3_nt: TGTGCCAGCAGCCGACAACAGGTTACCCAACCCGGGGAGCTGTTTTTT
cdr3_aa: CASSRQQVTQPGELFF

j_call: TRBJ1-3
d_call: NA
clone_size: few
v_call: TRBV6-5
cdr3_nt: TGTGCCAGCAGTACGAGCGGAAACACCATATATTTT
cdr3_aa: CASSTSGNTIYF

j_call: TRBJ2-1
d_call: TRBD1
clone_size: many
v_call: TRBV7-2
cdr3_nt: TGTGCCAGCAGCTTACTCGGGACAGGGATTGGGGCTGAGCAGTTCTTC
cdr3_aa: CASSLLGTGIGAEQFF

j_call: TRBJ2-6
d_call: NA
clone_size: few
v_call: TRBV4-3
cdr3_nt: TGCGCCAGCAGCCAAGGACGGTACTCTGGGGCCAACGTCCTGACTTTC
cdr3_aa: CASSQGRYSGANVLTF

j_call: TRBJ2-1
d_call: NA
clone_size: few
v_call: TRBV27
cdr3_nt: TGTGCCAGCAGTTTACGAGCTGAGCAGTTCTTC
cdr3_aa: CASSLRAEQFF

j_call: TRBJ2-7
d_call: NA
clone_size: NA
v_call: TRBV6-5
cdr3_nt: TGTGCCAGCAGCCGGACGGGAATTCCATCCTACGAGCAGTACTTC
cdr3_aa: CASSRTGIPSYEQYF

j_call: TRBJ1-1
d_call: TRBD1
clone_size: NA
v_call: TRBV10-3
cdr3_nt: TGTGCCGTACTAGGACAGGGGGTACGAACTGAAGCTTTCTTT
cdr3_aa: CAVLGQGVRTEAFF

j_call: TRBJ2-7
d_call: TRBD1
clone_size: NA
v_call: TRBV7-9
cdr3_nt: TGTGCCAGCAGCTGGGGACAGGACGGAGAGCAGTACTTC
cdr3_aa: CASSWGQDGEQYF

j_call: TRBJ1-1
d_call: NA
clone_size: few
v_call: TRBV6-5
cdr3_nt: TGTGCCAGCAGACCCGACACCCGGGGGAACACTGAAGCTTTCTTT
cdr3_aa: CASRPDTRGNTEAFF

j_call: TRBJ2-3
d_call: NA
clone_size: NA
v_call: TRBV7-9
cdr3_nt: TGTGCCAGCAGCTCGTACGATACGCAGTATTTT
cdr3_aa: CASSSYDTQYF

j_call: TRBJ1-4
d_call: NA
clone_size: many
v_call: TRBV19
cdr3_nt: TGTGCCAGTAGTATGGGGACAACTAATGAAAAACTGTTTTTT
cdr3_aa: CASSMGTTNEKLFF

j_call: TRBJ2-1
d_call: NA
clone_size: few
v_call: TRBV13
cdr3_nt: TGTGCCAGCAGCTCGCGACTAGCAGGGGCTTCCAATGAGCAGTTCTTC
cdr3_aa: CASSSRLAGASNEQFF

j_call: TRBJ2-7
d_call: TRBD2
clone_size: NA
v_call: TRBV6-5
cdr3_nt: TGTGCCACCCGGCGGGGGGGCCGGATCGAGCAGTACTTC
cdr3_aa: CATRRGGRIEQYF

j_call: TRBJ2-1
d_call: NA
clone_size: NA
v_call: TRBV11-2
cdr3_nt: TGTGCCAGCAGCTTAGTTGGCGGGGGCCTGAACAATGAGCAGTTCTTC
cdr3_aa: CASSLVGGGLNNEQFF

j_call: TRBJ1-1
d_call: NA
clone_size: NA
v_call: TRBV4-3
cdr3_nt: TGCGCCAGCAGCCAAGGGACGGTGAACACTGAAGCTTTCTTT
cdr3_aa: CASSQGTVNTEAFF

j_call: TRBJ2-7
d_call: TRBD1
clone_size: NA
v_call: TRBV7-9
cdr3_nt: TGTGCCAGCAGCCAGACAGGGAACTCCTACGAGCAGTACTTC
cdr3_aa: CASSQTGNSYEQYF

j_call: TRBJ1-2
d_call: NA
clone_size: NA
v_call: TRBV5-6
cdr3_nt: TGTGCCAGCAGCTCCCGACAGAGCTACACCTTC
cdr3_aa: CASSSRQSYTF

j_call: TRBJ2-1
d_call: NA
clone_size: NA
v_call: TRBV6-5
cdr3_nt: TGTGCCAGCAGCCTCGGGTATGAGCAGTTCTTC
cdr3_aa: CASSLGYEQFF

j_call: TRBJ1-1
d_call: TRBD1
clone_size: NA
v_call: TRBV6-6
cdr3_nt: TGTGCCAGTTGCCACAGGGGGCGGAGCACTGAAGCTTTCTTT
cdr3_aa: CASCHRGRSTEAFF

j_call: TRBJ2-6
d_call: NA
clone_size: few
v_call: TRBV29-1
cdr3_nt: TGCAGCGTTGAAGTAGCCGGGGCCAACGTCCTGACTTTC
cdr3_aa: CSVEVAGANVLTF

j_call: TRBJ2-7
d_call: NA
clone_size: few
v_call: TRBV5-6
cdr3_nt: TGTGCCAGCAGCTCTACCATCCACGAGCAGTACTTC
cdr3_aa: CASSSTIHEQYF

j_call: TRBJ1-6
d_call: NA
clone_size: few
v_call: TRBV7-2
cdr3_nt: TGTGCCAGCAGCTTAGTTAATTCACCCCTCCACTTT
cdr3_aa: CASSLVNSPLHF

j_call: TRBJ2-1
d_call: TRBD2
clone_size: NA
v_call: TRBV7-2
cdr3_nt: TGTGCCAGCAGCTCCGGGACTAGCCCCTACAATGAGCAGTTCTTC
cdr3_aa: CASSSGTSPYNEQFF

j_call: TRBJ2-7
d_call: NA
clone_size: NA
v_call: TRBV6-1
cdr3_nt: TGTGCCAGCAGTCCCCGGGCTTTCGGCAACTACGAGCAGTACTTC
cdr3_aa: CASSPRAFGNYEQYF

j_call: TRBJ1-6
d_call: NA
clone_size: NA
v_call: TRBV11-2
cdr3_nt: TGTGCCAGCAGCTTAGGCCTTCCTTCACCCCTCCACTTT
cdr3_aa: CASSLGLPSPLHF

j_call: TRBJ1-2
d_call: TRBD1
clone_size: NA
v_call: TRBV6-5
cdr3_nt: TGTGCCAGCAGTTACTTAGGGGAGAGGGGGCTCGGCTACACCTTC
cdr3_aa: CASSYLGERGLGYTF

j_call: TRBJ2-1
d_call: NA
clone_size: few
v_call: TRBV5-4
cdr3_nt: TGTGCCAGCAGCTTGATTCATGAGCAGTTCTTC
cdr3_aa: CASSLIHEQFF

j_call: TRBJ2-3
d_call: NA
clone_size: few
v_call: TRBV21-1
cdr3_nt: TGTGCCAGCAGCTTTGGGACACCTTTCAGTCCAGATACGCAGTATTTT
cdr3_aa: CASSFGTPFSPDTQYF

j_call: TRBJ2-7
d_call: TRBD1
clone_size: few
v_call: TRBV7-2
cdr3_nt: TGTGCCAGCAGCTCTCACAGGGGCTTCTACGAGCAGTACTTC
cdr3_aa: CASSSHRGFYEQYF

j_call: TRBJ1-1
d_call: NA
clone_size: few
v_call: TRBV30
cdr3_nt: TGTGCCTGGGCCAGGGCCTTCACTGAAGCTTTCTTT
cdr3_aa: CAWARAFTEAFF